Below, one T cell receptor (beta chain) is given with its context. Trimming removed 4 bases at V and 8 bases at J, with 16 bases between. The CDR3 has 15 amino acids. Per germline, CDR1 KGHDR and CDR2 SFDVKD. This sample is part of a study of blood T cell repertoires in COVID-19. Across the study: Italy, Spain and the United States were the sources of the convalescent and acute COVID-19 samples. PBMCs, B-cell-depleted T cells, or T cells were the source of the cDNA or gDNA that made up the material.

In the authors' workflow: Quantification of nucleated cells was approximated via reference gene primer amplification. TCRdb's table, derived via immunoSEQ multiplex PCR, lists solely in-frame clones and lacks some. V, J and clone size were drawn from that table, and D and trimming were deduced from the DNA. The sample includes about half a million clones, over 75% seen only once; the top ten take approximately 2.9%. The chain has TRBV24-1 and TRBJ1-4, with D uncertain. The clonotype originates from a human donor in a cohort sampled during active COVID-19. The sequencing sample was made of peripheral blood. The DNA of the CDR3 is TGTGCCACCAGTGACTCCGGGAGAGAGGGAGAAAAACTGTTTTTT. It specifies CATSDSGREGEKLFF.